This T cell receptor beta chain was captured by sequencing in a study of blood T cell repertoires in COVID-19. Sequencing was performed with immunoSEQ multiplex PCR; in TCRdb, only in-frame clones are kept and a portion is missing. The profile shows approximately 300,000 clones, around 90% of them singletons. Germline lookup yields CDR1 LGHNA and CDR2 YNFKEQ. This CDR3 is 15 amino acids long. Trimming took off 7 bases at V and 0 bases at J, with 13 bases between the two ends. The sample comprised peripheral blood. The TCR comes from a middle-aged woman with COVID-19, enrolled during active disease. The chain employs TRBV4-2 and TRBJ2-4; D is unresolved. Here the CDR3 reads CASKETALAKNIQYF. The CDR3 coding sequence is TGTGCCAGCAAGGAGACGGCCCTAGCCAAAAACATTCAGTACTTC.